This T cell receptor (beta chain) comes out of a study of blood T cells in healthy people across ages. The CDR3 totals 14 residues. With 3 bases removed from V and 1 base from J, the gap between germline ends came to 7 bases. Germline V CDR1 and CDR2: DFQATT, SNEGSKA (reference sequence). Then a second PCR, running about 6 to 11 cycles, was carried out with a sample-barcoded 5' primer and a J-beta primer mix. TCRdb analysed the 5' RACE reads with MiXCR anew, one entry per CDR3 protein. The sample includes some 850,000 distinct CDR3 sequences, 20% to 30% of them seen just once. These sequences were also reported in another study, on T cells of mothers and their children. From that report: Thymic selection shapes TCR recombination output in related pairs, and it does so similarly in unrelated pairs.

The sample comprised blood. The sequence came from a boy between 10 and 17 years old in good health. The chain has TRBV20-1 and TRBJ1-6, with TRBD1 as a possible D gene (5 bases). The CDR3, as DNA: TGCAGTGCTAGCGGGGGGTCCTATAATTCACCCCTCCACTTT. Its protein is CSASGGSYNSPLHF.